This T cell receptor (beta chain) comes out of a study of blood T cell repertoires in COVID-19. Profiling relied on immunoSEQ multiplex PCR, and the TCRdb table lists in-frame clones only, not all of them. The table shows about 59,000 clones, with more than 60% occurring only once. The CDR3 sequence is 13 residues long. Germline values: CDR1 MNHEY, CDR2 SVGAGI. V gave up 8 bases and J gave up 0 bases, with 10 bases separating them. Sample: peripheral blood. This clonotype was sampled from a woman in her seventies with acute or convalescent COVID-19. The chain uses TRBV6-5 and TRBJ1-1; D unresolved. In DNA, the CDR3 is TGTGCCAGCGTGGAGGCAGTGAACACTGAAGCTTTCTTT. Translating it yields CASVEAVNTEAFF.